The clone carrying this T cell receptor beta chain was detected only once. Sequenced by immunoSEQ multiplex PCR; TCRdb stores in-frame clones only, minus some. The sample lists 66,000 or so clones; 92% were seen once. Trimming took 0 bases from V and 1 from J, leaving 7 bases between them. Germline values: CDR1 SGDLS, CDR2 YYNGEE. This CDR3 is built from 14 residues. This specimen comes from a study of OX40 agonist ivuxolimab in advanced cancers. This material consisted of CD4+ or CD8+ T cells sorted from blood, taken in a trial of the OX40 agonist ivuxolimab. This TCR was recovered from an adult with an advanced solid tumor such as melanoma, head and neck, liver or kidney cancer. The rearrangement uses TRBV9 and TRBJ2-5; possibly TRBD1 or TRBD2 for D (5 bases each). CDR3 in DNA: TGTGCCAGCAGCGTAGGGGGGACCCAAGAGACCCAGTACTTC. The encoded protein is CASSVGGTQETQYF. Supplemented by reference TRBV9 and TRBJ2-5, the full variable domain reads DSGVTQTPKHLITATGQRVTLRCSPRSGDLSVYWYQQSLDQGLQFLIQYYNGEERAKGNILERFSAQQFPDLHSELNLSSLELGDSALYFCASSVGGTQETQYFGPGTRLLVL.